The entry below gives a single T cell receptor (beta chain) sequence along with its context. What it binds is unknown. The CDR3 length is 15 residues. Germline V gene lookup returns CDR1 SGDLS and CDR2 YYNGEE. With V trimmed by 4 bases and J by 3 bases, 8 bases remained unmatched. This entry comes from a study of T cell responses to AZD1222 COVID-19 vaccine. Study-wide results and caveats: After the peak T cell response, and only then, were repertoires sampled.

TCRdb's table, derived via immunoSEQ multiplex PCR, lists solely in-frame clones and lacks some. This sample has approximately 190,000 clones, with around 90% found just once. This rearrangement joins TRBV9 to TRBJ2-3, with 7 bases matching TRBD2. The clonotype originates from an adult in good health. The source was peripheral blood, collected on day 0 of AZD1222 vaccination. CDR3 residues: CASSLTGLPTDTQYF. In nucleotides, the CDR3 is TGTGCCAGCAGCCTTACGGGACTACCGACAGATACGCAGTATTTT.